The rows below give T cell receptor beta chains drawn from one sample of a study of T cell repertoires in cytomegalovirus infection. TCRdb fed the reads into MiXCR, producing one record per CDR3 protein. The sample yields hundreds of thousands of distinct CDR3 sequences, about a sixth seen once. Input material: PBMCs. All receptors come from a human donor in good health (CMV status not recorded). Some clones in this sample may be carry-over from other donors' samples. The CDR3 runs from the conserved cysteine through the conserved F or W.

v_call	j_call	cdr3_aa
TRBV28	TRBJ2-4	CASSKKDGNIQYF
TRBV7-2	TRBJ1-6	CASSLVIGGRNSPLHF
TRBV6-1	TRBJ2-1	CASTSGGDNEQFF
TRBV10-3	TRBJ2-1	CAIGDAVTSSYNEQFF
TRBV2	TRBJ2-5	CASSPGTSGVQETQYF
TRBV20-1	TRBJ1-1	CSARLLDRAVGHTEAFF
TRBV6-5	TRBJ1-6	CASRTNPNSPLHF
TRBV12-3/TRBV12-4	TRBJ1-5	CASSLGGANQPQHF
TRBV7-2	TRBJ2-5	CASSLRQGAETQYF
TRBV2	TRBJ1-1	CASGTHTEAFF
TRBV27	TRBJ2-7	CASSVGLADLLMYF
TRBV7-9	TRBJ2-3	CASSSTSGGSDTQYF
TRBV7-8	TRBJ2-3	CASSLPGAASGGVADTQYF
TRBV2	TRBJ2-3	CASSEYGVRWTSTDTQYF
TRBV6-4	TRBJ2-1	CASSDHMRGGEQFF
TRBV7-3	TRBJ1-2	CASSRGTGGSYGYTF
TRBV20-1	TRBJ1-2	CSAATGVNYGYTF
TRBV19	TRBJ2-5	CASSGSGLRKETQYF
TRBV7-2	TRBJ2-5	CASSLEVLRETQYF
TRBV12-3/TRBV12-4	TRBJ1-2	CASSLGGLLRGGYTF
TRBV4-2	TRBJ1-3	CASSQALGQRQSGNTIYF
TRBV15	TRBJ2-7	CATSRVHRSEQYF
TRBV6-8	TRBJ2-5	CASSSLGGAGETQYF
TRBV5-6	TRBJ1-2	CASRQTSYGYTF
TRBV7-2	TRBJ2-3	CASSLTVGESDTQYF
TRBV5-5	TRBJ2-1	CASSLDASGGNNEQFF
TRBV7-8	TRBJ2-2	CASSSSTRTGVHLNTGELFF
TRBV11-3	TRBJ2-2	CASSLGSGVPGELFF
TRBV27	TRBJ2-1	CASSLSHYYNEQFF
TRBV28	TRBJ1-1	CASSHPGTFTRNTEAFF
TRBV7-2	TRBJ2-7	CASSPQGNSYEQYF
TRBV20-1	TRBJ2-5	CSALLAGDEQETQYF
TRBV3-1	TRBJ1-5	CASSQGETDNQPQHF
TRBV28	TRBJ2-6	CAVAGNVGSGANVLTF
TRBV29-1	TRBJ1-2	CSGGEGRNYGYTF
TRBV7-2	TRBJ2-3	CASSPGGASTDTQYF
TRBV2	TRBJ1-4	CASIFGEKLFF
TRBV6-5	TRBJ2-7	CASSYSGQVGTYEQYF
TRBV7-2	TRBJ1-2	CASSPGANYGYTF
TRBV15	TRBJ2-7	CATSRVSPRFLIYEQYF
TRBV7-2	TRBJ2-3	CASGRVFGGTDTQYF
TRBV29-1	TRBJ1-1	CSVAGDRSPLTEAFF
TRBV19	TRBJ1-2	CASGRTGDYGYTF
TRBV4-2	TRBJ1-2	CASSQENSAIYGYTF
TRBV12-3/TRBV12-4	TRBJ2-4	CASSPGPSFEGYIQYF
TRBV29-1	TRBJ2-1	CSVESSGYNEQFF
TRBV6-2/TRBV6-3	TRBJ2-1	CASAPYGSLYNEQFF
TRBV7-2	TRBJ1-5	CASSLVWDTNQPQHF
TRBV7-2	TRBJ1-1	CASSSSRSWNTEAFF
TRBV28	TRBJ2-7	CASSLRDGAPYEQYF
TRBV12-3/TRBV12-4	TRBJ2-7	CASSKTDRVSSYEQYF
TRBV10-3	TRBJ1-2	CAISEYRSNYGYTF
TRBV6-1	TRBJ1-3	CASSEGTRSTIYF
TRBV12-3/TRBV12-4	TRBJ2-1	CASSQDPQGLPRFF
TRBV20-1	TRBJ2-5	CSAKGLAGGAEETQYF
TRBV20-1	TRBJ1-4	CSALNPGQVHEKLFF